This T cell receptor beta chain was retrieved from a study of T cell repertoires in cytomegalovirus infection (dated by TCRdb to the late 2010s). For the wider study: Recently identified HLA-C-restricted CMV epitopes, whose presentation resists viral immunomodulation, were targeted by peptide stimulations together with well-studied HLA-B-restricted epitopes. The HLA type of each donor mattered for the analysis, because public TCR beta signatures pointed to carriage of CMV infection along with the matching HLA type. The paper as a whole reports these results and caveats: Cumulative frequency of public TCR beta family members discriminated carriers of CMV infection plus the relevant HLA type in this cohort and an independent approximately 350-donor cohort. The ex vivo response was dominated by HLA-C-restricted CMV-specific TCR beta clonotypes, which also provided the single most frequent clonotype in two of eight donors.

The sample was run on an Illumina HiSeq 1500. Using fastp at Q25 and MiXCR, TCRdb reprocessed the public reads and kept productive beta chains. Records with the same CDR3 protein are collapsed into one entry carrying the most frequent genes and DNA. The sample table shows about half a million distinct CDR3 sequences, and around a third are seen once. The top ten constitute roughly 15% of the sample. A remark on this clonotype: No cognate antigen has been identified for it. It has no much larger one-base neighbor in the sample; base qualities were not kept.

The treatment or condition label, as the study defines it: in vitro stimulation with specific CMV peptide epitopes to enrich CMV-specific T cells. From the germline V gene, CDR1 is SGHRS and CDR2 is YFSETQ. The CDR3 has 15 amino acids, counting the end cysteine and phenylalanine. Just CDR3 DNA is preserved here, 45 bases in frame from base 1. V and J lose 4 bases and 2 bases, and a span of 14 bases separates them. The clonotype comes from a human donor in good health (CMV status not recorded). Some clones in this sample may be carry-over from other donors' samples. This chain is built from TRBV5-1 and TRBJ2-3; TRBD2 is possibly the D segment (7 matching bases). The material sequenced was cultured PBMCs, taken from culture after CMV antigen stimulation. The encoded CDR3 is CASSPGAGDTDTQYF. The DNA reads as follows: TGCGCCAGCAGCCCGGGGGCGGGAGACACAGATACGCAGTATTTT.